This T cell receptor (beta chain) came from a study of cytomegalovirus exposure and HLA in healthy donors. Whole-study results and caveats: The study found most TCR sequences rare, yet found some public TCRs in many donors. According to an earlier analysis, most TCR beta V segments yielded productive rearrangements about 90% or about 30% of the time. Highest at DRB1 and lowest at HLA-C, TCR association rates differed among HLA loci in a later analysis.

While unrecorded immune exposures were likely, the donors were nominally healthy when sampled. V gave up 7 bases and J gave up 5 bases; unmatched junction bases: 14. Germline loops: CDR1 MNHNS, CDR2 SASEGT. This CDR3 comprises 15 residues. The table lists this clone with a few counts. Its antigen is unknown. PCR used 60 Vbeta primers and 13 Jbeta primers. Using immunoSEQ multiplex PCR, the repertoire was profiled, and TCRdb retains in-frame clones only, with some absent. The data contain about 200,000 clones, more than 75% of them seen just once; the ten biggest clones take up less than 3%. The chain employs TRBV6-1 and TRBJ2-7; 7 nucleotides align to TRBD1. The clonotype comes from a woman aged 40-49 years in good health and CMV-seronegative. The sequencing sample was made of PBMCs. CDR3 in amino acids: CASKTRGGGSDEQYF. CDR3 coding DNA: TGTGCCAGCAAAACAAGAGGGGGCGGATCGGACGAGCAGTACTTC.